These T cell receptor beta chains were read from a single sample in a study of naive and memory T cell subsets. From the UMI-ligation and nested PCR reads, TCRdb called clonotypes with MiXCR, one entry per CDR3 protein. The sample has under 150,000 distinct CDR3 sequences; about a fifth are singletons. What was sequenced was naive CD8+ T cells from blood. The source is a human donor in good health. Both conserved end residues are part of each CDR3. A D gene is named only where the DNA matches it firmly. Clone size, where shown, is once, few, many, or a class for clones that have expanded.

d_call: TRBD1; v_call: TRBV28; clone_size: -; j_call: TRBJ1-1; cdr3_aa: CASSLGQGGGTEAFF; cdr3_nt: TGTGCCAGCAGTTTAGGACAGGGAGGGGGCACTGAAGCTTTCTTT
d_call: -; v_call: TRBV6-6; clone_size: -; j_call: TRBJ2-2; cdr3_aa: CASSSDGELFF; cdr3_nt: TGTGCCAGCAGTTCGGACGGGGAGCTGTTTTTT
d_call: TRBD1; v_call: TRBV15; clone_size: -; j_call: TRBJ2-1; cdr3_aa: CATRGQGKKYSYNEQFF; cdr3_nt: TGTGCCACCAGAGGACAGGGGAAAAAATACTCCTACAATGAGCAGTTCTTC
d_call: -; v_call: TRBV5-1; clone_size: few; j_call: TRBJ2-7; cdr3_aa: CASSSDSHEQYF; cdr3_nt: TGCGCCAGCAGTTCGGACAGCCACGAGCAGTACTTC
d_call: TRBD2; v_call: TRBV10-1; clone_size: -; j_call: TRBJ2-3; cdr3_aa: CASSELAGVIDTQYF; cdr3_nt: TGCGCCAGCAGTGAGCTAGCGGGAGTGATAGATACGCAGTATTTT
d_call: -; v_call: TRBV12-3/TRBV12-4; clone_size: few; j_call: TRBJ2-3; cdr3_aa: CASSLKGTNLDTQYF; cdr3_nt: TGTGCCAGCAGTTTAAAGGGGACAAATTTGGATACGCAGTATTTT
d_call: TRBD2; v_call: TRBV29-1; clone_size: -; j_call: TRBJ2-1; cdr3_aa: CSVVRLAGNEQFF; cdr3_nt: TGCAGCGTTGTTAGGCTAGCGGGCAATGAGCAGTTCTTC
d_call: -; v_call: TRBV19; clone_size: few; j_call: TRBJ2-1; cdr3_aa: CASAVGHEQFF; cdr3_nt: TGTGCCAGTGCTGTGGGGCATGAGCAGTTCTTC
d_call: TRBD2; v_call: TRBV27; clone_size: -; j_call: TRBJ2-1; cdr3_aa: CASSLYAGDRQFF; cdr3_nt: TGTGCCAGCAGTTTATATGCGGGAGATAGGCAGTTCTTC
d_call: TRBD2; v_call: TRBV15; clone_size: few; j_call: TRBJ2-1; cdr3_aa: CATSKNAGELGRDEQFF; cdr3_nt: TGTGCCACCAGCAAGAATGCGGGGGAGCTAGGGCGCGATGAGCAGTTCTTC
d_call: -; v_call: TRBV25-1; clone_size: few; j_call: TRBJ2-7; cdr3_aa: CASSEFFNYEQYF; cdr3_nt: TGTGCCAGCAGTGAATTCTTCAATTACGAGCAGTACTTC
d_call: TRBD2; v_call: TRBV28; clone_size: many; j_call: TRBJ2-1; cdr3_aa: CASSLGSGGGNEQFF; cdr3_nt: TGTGCCAGCAGTTTAGGTAGCGGGGGGGGGAATGAGCAGTTCTTC
d_call: -; v_call: TRBV12-3/TRBV12-4; clone_size: -; j_call: TRBJ2-7; cdr3_aa: CASSLDYTYEQYF; cdr3_nt: TGTGCCAGCAGTTTGGACTACACCTACGAGCAGTACTTC
d_call: -; v_call: TRBV27; clone_size: few; j_call: TRBJ2-1; cdr3_aa: CASSLLLDYNEQFF; cdr3_nt: TGTGCCAGCAGTTTATTACTAGATTACAATGAGCAGTTCTTC
d_call: TRBD2; v_call: TRBV9; clone_size: -; j_call: TRBJ2-1; cdr3_aa: CASSVGLAYEQFF; cdr3_nt: TGTGCCAGCAGCGTAGGACTAGCCTATGAGCAGTTCTTC
d_call: TRBD1; v_call: TRBV28; clone_size: -; j_call: TRBJ2-7; cdr3_aa: CASSFRTGTPYEQYF; cdr3_nt: TGTGCCAGCAGTTTCCGGACAGGAACTCCCTACGAGCAGTACTTC
d_call: -; v_call: TRBV5-6; clone_size: few; j_call: TRBJ2-7; cdr3_aa: CASSLTVNYEQYF; cdr3_nt: TGTGCCAGCTCTCTCACAGTGAACTACGAGCAGTACTTC
d_call: -; v_call: TRBV6-2/TRBV6-3; clone_size: -; j_call: TRBJ2-1; cdr3_aa: CASRPERTYNEQFF; cdr3_nt: TGTGCCAGCAGACCGGAGAGGACCTACAATGAGCAGTTCTTC
d_call: TRBD1; v_call: TRBV28; clone_size: few; j_call: TRBJ2-7; cdr3_aa: CASSYRGLYEQYF; cdr3_nt: TGTGCCAGCAGTTACAGGGGGCTATACGAGCAGTACTTC
d_call: TRBD1; v_call: TRBV29-1; clone_size: -; j_call: TRBJ2-1; cdr3_aa: CSVDGRQGASEQFF; cdr3_nt: TGCAGCGTTGATGGGAGACAGGGGGCGAGCGAGCAGTTCTTC
d_call: -; v_call: TRBV6-5; clone_size: -; j_call: TRBJ2-7; cdr3_aa: CASSYSSTAYEQYF; cdr3_nt: TGTGCCAGCAGTTACTCGAGCACGGCCTACGAGCAGTACTTC
d_call: -; v_call: TRBV18; clone_size: -; j_call: TRBJ2-1; cdr3_aa: CASSRRYNEQFF; cdr3_nt: TGTGCCAGCTCACGACGGTACAATGAGCAGTTCTTC
d_call: -; v_call: TRBV12-3/TRBV12-4; clone_size: -; j_call: TRBJ2-1; cdr3_aa: CASSRDTGYNEQFF; cdr3_nt: TGTGCCAGCAGCAGGGACACAGGATACAATGAGCAGTTCTTC
d_call: -; v_call: TRBV12-3/TRBV12-4; clone_size: many; j_call: TRBJ1-1; cdr3_aa: CASSFGGSTEAFF; cdr3_nt: TGTGCCAGCAGTTTCGGTGGTAGCACTGAAGCTTTCTTT
d_call: -; v_call: TRBV5-1; clone_size: -; j_call: TRBJ2-3; cdr3_aa: CASSLTGSSTDTQYF; cdr3_nt: TGCGCCAGCAGCTTAACAGGGAGTAGCACAGATACGCAGTATTTT
d_call: -; v_call: TRBV29-1; clone_size: -; j_call: TRBJ2-3; cdr3_aa: CSVTGTEFPLDTQYF; cdr3_nt: TGCAGCGTTACCGGGACGGAGTTTCCACTGGATACGCAGTATTTT
d_call: TRBD2; v_call: TRBV30; clone_size: -; j_call: TRBJ2-7; cdr3_aa: CAWSEVTSGSPEQYF; cdr3_nt: TGTGCCTGGAGTGAAGTTACTAGCGGGAGCCCCGAGCAGTACTTC
d_call: -; v_call: TRBV28; clone_size: -; j_call: TRBJ1-1; cdr3_aa: CASSPLVGWMNTEAFF; cdr3_nt: TGTGCCAGCAGTCCATTGGTGGGGTGGATGAACACTGAAGCTTTCTTT
d_call: -; v_call: TRBV7-9; clone_size: few; j_call: TRBJ1-2; cdr3_aa: CASSLARTIGYGYTF; cdr3_nt: TGTGCCAGCAGCTTAGCTCGGACAATCGGCTATGGCTACACCTTC
d_call: TRBD1; v_call: TRBV6-5; clone_size: -; j_call: TRBJ1-6; cdr3_aa: CASSHGTESSYNSPLHF; cdr3_nt: TGTGCCAGCAGCCATGGGACAGAAAGCTCCTATAATTCACCCCTCCACTTT
d_call: -; v_call: TRBV6-2/TRBV6-3; clone_size: few; j_call: TRBJ2-7; cdr3_aa: CASSHEVPLEQYF; cdr3_nt: TGTGCCAGCAGTCACGAGGTCCCCCTCGAGCAGTACTTC
d_call: TRBD2; v_call: TRBV29-1; clone_size: -; j_call: TRBJ2-2; cdr3_aa: CSVEGTSGSFGNTGELFF; cdr3_nt: TGCAGCGTTGAGGGGACTAGCGGGAGTTTCGGGAACACCGGGGAGCTGTTTTTT
d_call: -; v_call: TRBV4-3; clone_size: -; j_call: TRBJ2-2; cdr3_aa: CASSQDRQGANTGELFF; cdr3_nt: TGCGCCAGCAGCCAAGACCGGCAGGGCGCGAACACCGGGGAGCTGTTTTTT
d_call: -; v_call: TRBV7-7; clone_size: -; j_call: TRBJ2-7; cdr3_aa: CASSLWPGYEQYF; cdr3_nt: TGTGCCAGCAGCTTATGGCCGGGCTACGAGCAGTACTTC
d_call: -; v_call: TRBV9; clone_size: few; j_call: TRBJ2-1; cdr3_aa: CASSADNEQFF; cdr3_nt: TGTGCCAGCAGCGCGGACAATGAGCAGTTCTTC
d_call: -; v_call: TRBV5-1; clone_size: few; j_call: TRBJ1-1; cdr3_aa: CASSLRDGGITEAFF; cdr3_nt: TGCGCCAGCAGCTTGAGAGACGGGGGGATCACTGAAGCTTTCTTT
d_call: TRBD1; v_call: TRBV6-2/TRBV6-3; clone_size: few; j_call: TRBJ1-5; cdr3_aa: CASSYETGVTQPQHF; cdr3_nt: TGTGCCAGCAGTTACGAGACAGGGGTCACCCAGCCCCAGCATTTT
d_call: TRBD1; v_call: TRBV5-1; clone_size: few; j_call: TRBJ1-1; cdr3_aa: CASSQGADTEAFF; cdr3_nt: TGCGCCAGCAGCCAGGGGGCGGACACTGAAGCTTTCTTT
d_call: -; v_call: TRBV5-6; clone_size: -; j_call: TRBJ2-5; cdr3_aa: CASSPAGLETQYF; cdr3_nt: TGTGCCAGCAGCCCGGCGGGGTTAGAGACCCAGTACTTC
d_call: TRBD1; v_call: TRBV28; clone_size: -; j_call: TRBJ1-5; cdr3_aa: CASSLSPGQGNQPQHF; cdr3_nt: TGTGCCAGCAGTTTATCCCCAGGACAGGGCAATCAGCCCCAGCATTTT
d_call: -; v_call: TRBV30; clone_size: -; j_call: TRBJ1-1; cdr3_aa: CAWSDLLLAFF; cdr3_nt: TGTGCCTGGAGTGATTTGCTGTTGGCTTTCTTT
d_call: -; v_call: TRBV29-1; clone_size: few; j_call: TRBJ2-7; cdr3_aa: CSAGGRQNTPHYEQYF; cdr3_nt: TGCAGCGCCGGGGGCAGACAAAACACCCCCCACTACGAGCAGTACTTC
d_call: TRBD1; v_call: TRBV24-1; clone_size: -; j_call: TRBJ2-7; cdr3_aa: CATSSWDRGSYEQYF; cdr3_nt: TGTGCCACCAGTTCCTGGGACAGGGGCTCCTACGAGCAGTACTTC
d_call: -; v_call: TRBV7-2; clone_size: -; j_call: TRBJ2-1; cdr3_aa: CASSLDQGYEQFF; cdr3_nt: TGTGCCAGCAGCTTAGACCAGGGGTATGAGCAGTTCTTC
d_call: -; v_call: TRBV4-1; clone_size: few; j_call: TRBJ2-7; cdr3_aa: CASSFQRTDYEQYF; cdr3_nt: TGCGCCAGCAGCTTCCAGAGAACTGACTACGAGCAGTACTTC